This T cell receptor (beta chain) was obtained from a study of blood T cell repertoires in COVID-19. Overall study: PBMCs, B-cell-depleted T cells, or T cells provided the cDNA or gDNA that made up the material.

The germline V and J ends were trimmed by 4 bases and 4 bases, with 12 bases remaining between them. This CDR3 comprises 14 residues. Looked up from germline, CDR1 is KGHDR and CDR2 is SFDVKD. Original analysis: Amplification from reference gene primers served as the basis for estimated nucleated cell counts. The repertoire was sequenced with immunoSEQ multiplex PCR; TCRdb's copy has only in-frame clones and lacks some. V and J calls plus clone size are reproduced from that table; the DNA served to infer D and trimming. Of about 670,000 clones in the sample, 85% to 90% were seen once. This clonotype originated in a woman in her late teens or twenties with acute or convalescent COVID-19. The V and J genes are TRBV24-1 and TRBJ1-2; D ambiguous. Sample: peripheral blood. CDR3 bases: TGTGCCACCAGTGACCCCGGGCGGGCCTATGGCTACACCTTC. Translation gives CATSDPGRAYGYTF.